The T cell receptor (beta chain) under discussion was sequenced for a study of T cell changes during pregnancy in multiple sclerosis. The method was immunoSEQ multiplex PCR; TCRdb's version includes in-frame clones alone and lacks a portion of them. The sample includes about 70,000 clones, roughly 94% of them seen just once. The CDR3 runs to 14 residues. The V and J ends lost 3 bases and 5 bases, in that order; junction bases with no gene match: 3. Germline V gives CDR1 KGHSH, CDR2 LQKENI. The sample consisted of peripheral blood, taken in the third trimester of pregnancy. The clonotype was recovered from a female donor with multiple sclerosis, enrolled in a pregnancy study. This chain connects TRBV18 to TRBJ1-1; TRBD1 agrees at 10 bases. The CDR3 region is CASSPDRGQTEAFF. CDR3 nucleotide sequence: TGTGCCAGCTCACCCGACAGGGGGCAAACTGAAGCTTTCTTT.